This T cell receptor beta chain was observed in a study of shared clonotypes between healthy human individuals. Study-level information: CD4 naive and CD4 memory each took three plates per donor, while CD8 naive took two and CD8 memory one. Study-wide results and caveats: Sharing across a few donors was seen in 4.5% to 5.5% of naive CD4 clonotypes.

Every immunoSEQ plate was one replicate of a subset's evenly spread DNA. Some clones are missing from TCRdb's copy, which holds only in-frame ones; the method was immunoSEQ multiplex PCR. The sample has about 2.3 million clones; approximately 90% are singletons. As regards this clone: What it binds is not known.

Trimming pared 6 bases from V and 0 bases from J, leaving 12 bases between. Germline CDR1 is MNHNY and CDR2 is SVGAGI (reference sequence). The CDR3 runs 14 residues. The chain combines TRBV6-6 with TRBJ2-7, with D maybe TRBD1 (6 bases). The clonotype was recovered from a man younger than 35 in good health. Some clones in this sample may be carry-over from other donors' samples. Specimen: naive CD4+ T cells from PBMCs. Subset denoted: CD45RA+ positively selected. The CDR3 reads CASSDRRSSYEQYF. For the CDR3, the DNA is TGTGCCAGCAGCGACAGGAGAAGCTCCTACGAGCAGTACTTC.